The clone carrying this T cell receptor beta chain was counted between two and nine times. Its specificity is not known. Regarding treatment: oral pan-JAK inhibitor, 5-10 mg twice daily. Germline trimming cut 5 bases from V and 5 bases from J; bases unmatched to any gene: 11. The CDR3 consists of 15 residues. CDR1 and CDR2 (germline): SGHVS, FNYEAQ. cDNA prepared by RNA extraction and subsequent reverse transcription served as the template for sequencing. The assay was immunoSEQ multiplex PCR, and TCRdb's table has in-frame clones only and misses some. Of about 300,000 clones in the sample, about three fifths were seen once. The source of the sample is a study of CD8+ T cells in alopecia areata. Overall study: Tofacitinib administration to treated patients was oral, at 5 to 10 mg twice daily. General observations from the study: Tofacitinib significantly brought down scalp clonality and expanded CD8+ clones among top 100.

The rearrangement links TRBV7-6 to TRBJ2-5; TRBD1 aligns across 7 bases. This sample comprised CD4+ T cells sorted from blood, obtained at week 24, from a patient treated with tofacitinib. The receptor was isolated from a human donor with alopecia areata. CDR3 DNA sequence: TGTGCCAGCAGCGCCGGGACAGCGAGAGGGGAGACCCAGTACTTC. Amino acids: CASSAGTARGETQYF.